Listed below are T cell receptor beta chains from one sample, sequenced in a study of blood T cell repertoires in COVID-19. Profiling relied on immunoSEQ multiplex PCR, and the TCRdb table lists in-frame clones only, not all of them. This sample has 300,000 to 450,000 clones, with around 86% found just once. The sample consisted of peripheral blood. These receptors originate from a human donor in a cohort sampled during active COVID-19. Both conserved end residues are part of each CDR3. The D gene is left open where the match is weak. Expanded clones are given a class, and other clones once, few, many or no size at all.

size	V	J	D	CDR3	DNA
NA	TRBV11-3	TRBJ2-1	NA	CASSLSPTSYGRDEQFF	TGTGCCAGCAGCTTATCCCCAACTAGTTATGGCCGCGATGAGCAGTTCTTC
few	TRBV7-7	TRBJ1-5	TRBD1	CASPPTRTGKSLLGNQPQHF	TGTGCTAGCCCGCCGACGAGGACAGGGAAGTCGTTATTGGGCAATCAGCCCCAGCATTTT
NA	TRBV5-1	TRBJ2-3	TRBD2	CASSNGLAADTQYF	TGCGCCAGCAGCAACGGACTAGCAGCAGATACGCAGTATTTT
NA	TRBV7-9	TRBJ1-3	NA	CASSLAGPGNTIYF	TGTGCCAGCAGCTTAGCGGGGCCTGGAAACACCATATATTTT
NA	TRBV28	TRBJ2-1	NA	CASSLGLSGSYNEQFF	TGTGCCAGCAGTTTGGGACTTAGCGGCTCCTACAATGAGCAGTTCTTC
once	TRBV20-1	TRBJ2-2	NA	CSASRLEENTGELFF	TGCAGTGCTAGTCGGCTAGAAGAGAACACCGGGGAGCTGTTTTTT
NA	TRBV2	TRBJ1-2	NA	CASSEKGLGYTF	TGTGCCAGCAGTGAGAAGGGGCTCGGCTACACCTTC
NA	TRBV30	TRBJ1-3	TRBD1	CAWMGQLTGNTIYF	TGTGCCTGGATGGGACAGCTGACTGGAAACACCATATATTTT
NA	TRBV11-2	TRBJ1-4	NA	CASSLGRSTNEKLFF	TGTGCCAGCAGCTTAGGTCGGTCAACTAATGAAAAACTGTTTTTT
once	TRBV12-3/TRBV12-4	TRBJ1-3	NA	CASRPTGRNTIYF	TGTGCCAGCAGGCCCACGGGTAGAAACACCATATATTTT
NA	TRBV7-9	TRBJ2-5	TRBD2	CASSPRGGETQYF	TGTGCCAGCAGCCCGCGGGGGGGAGAGACCCAGTACTTC
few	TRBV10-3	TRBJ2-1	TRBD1	CAISERTGAYNEQFF	TGTGCCATCAGTGAAAGGACAGGGGCCTACAATGAGCAGTTCTTC
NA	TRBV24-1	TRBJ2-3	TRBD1	CATSPGAKDRGYTDTQYF	TGTGCCACCAGTCCCGGCGCGAAGGACAGGGGCTACACAGATACGCAGTATTTT
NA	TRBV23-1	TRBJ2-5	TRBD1	CASSHPRDRKETQYF	TGCGCCAGCAGTCACCCTCGGGACAGAAAAGAGACCCAGTACTTC
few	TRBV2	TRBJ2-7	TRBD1	CARLGQDEYF	TGTGCCAGATTGGGACAGGACGAGTACTTC
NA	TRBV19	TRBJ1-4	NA	CASSIAPGERNEKLFF	TGTGCCAGTAGTATAGCCCCAGGGGAAAGAAATGAAAAACTGTTTTTT
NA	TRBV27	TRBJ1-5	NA	CASRPRFDGGNQPQHF	TGTGCCAGCAGACCCAGGTTCGACGGGGGCAATCAGCCCCAGCATTTT
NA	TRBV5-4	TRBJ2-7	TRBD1	CASSSGGQGWYEQYF	TGTGCCAGCAGCTCGGGCGGACAGGGGTGGTACGAGCAGTACTTC
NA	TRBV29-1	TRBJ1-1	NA	CSVGEGLWDTEAFF	TGCAGCGTTGGGGAGGGTCTGTGGGACACTGAAGCTTTCTTT
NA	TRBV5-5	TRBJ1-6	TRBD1	CASSGQGYESSPLHF	TGTGCCAGCAGCGGACAGGGTTACGAGAGTTCACCCCTCCACTTT
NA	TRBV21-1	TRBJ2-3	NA	CASKSWVRGRGCTDTQYF	TGTGCCAGCAAATCATGGGTCCGGGGGCGGGGGTGCACAGATACGCAGTATTTT
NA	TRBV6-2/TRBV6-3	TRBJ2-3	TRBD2	CASSYPRGGRADTQYF	TGTGCCAGCAGTTACCCCCGGGGGGGCCGCGCAGATACGCAGTATTTT
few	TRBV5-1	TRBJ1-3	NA	CASSLGGSSGNTIYF	TGCGCCAGCAGCTTGGGTGGTAGCTCTGGAAACACCATATATTTT
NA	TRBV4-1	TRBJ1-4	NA	CASSQVLFLQGQDEKLFF	TGCGCCAGCAGCCAAGTTTTATTTTTGCAGGGGCAGGACGAAAAACTGTTTTTT
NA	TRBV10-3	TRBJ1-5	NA	CAISEVGAGVQPQHF	TGTGCCATCAGTGAGGTAGGGGCGGGGGTCCAGCCCCAGCATTTT
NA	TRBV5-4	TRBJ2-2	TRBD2	CASSATLAGANTGELFF	TGTGCCAGCAGCGCCACCTTAGCGGGGGCCAACACCGGGGAGCTGTTTTTT
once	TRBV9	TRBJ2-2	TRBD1	CASRQGASWDTGELFF	TGTGCCAGCAGACAGGGGGCTTCGTGGGACACCGGGGAGCTGTTTTTT
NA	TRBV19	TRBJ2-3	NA	CASSMAGSGWTDTQYF	TGTGCCAGTAGTATGGCGGGCTCCGGTTGGACAGATACGCAGTATTTT
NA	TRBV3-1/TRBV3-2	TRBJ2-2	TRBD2	CASSVRHPGTSARSGTGELFF	TGTGCCAGCAGCGTCAGACATCCCGGGACTAGCGCTAGATCGGGCACCGGGGAGCTGTTTTTT
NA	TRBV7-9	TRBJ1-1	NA	CASSQTGRDTEAFF	TGTGCCAGCAGTCAGACAGGACGAGACACTGAAGCTTTCTTT
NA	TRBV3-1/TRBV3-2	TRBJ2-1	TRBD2	CASSQVVSGSRNEQFF	TGTGCCAGCAGCCAAGTTGTTAGCGGGAGTAGGAATGAGCAGTTCTTC
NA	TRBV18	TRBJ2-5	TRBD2	CASSPSTSGEETQYF	TGTGCCAGCTCACCCTCGACTAGCGGGGAAGAGACCCAGTACTTC